The source of this TCR beta chain is a study of blood T cell repertoires in COVID-19. Of note for this clone: Within the sample, other DNA sequences also encode this same CDR3.

Repertoires were generated with immunoSEQ multiplex PCR, while TCRdb's copy carries only in-frame clones and drops some. The table lists 200,000 to 250,000 clones, about nine tenths of them singletons. The TCR originated in a woman aged 55-69 years who had recovered from COVID-19. Source material: peripheral blood.

CDR3 DNA sequence: TGTGCCAGCAGCAGACAGGGGAATCAGCCCCAGCATTTT. It codes for CASSRQGNQPQHF. The gene calls are TRBV12-3 or TRBV12-4 and TRBJ1-5, with 8 bases that match TRBD1. V dropped 6 bases and J dropped 4; count of bases not matched to a gene: 2. This CDR3 is built from 13 residues.